One and the same sample provided the 12 T cell receptor beta chains below, sequenced in a study of OX40 agonist ivuxolimab in advanced cancers. Repertoires were generated with immunoSEQ multiplex PCR, while TCRdb's copy carries only in-frame clones and drops some. The sample records tens of thousands of clones, about 80% being singletons. This specimen consisted of CD4+ or CD8+ T cells sorted from blood, obtained in a trial of the OX40 agonist ivuxolimab. The receptors were gathered from an adult with an advanced solid tumor such as melanoma, head and neck, liver or kidney cancer.

V gene TRBV28 combines with J gene TRBJ2-5; TRBD2 might be the D (6 bases). This CDR3 region has 14 residues. CDR1 and CDR2 from the germline V gene are MDHEN and SYDVKM. The V gene lost 4 bases and the J gene lost 5 bases, with 14 bases spanning the gap. CDR3 in DNA: TGTGCCAGCAGTTCCGAGAGGAGGGGTGAGACCCAGTACTTC. It codes for CASSSERRGETQYF.

This clone showed up just once. The V call is TRBV7-3, the J call TRBJ2-7; D assignment may be TRBD1 or TRBD2 (6 bases each). Germline V gene lookup returns CDR1 SGHTA and CDR2 FQGTGA. Trimming removed 6 bases from V and 7 bases from J, with 22 bases in between. This CDR3 is 15 amino acids long. CDR3 in amino acids: CASSESGRGRGEQYF. Here the CDR3 DNA reads TGTGCCAGCAGTGAAAGTGGCAGGGGCCGGGGGGAGCAGTACTTC.

This rearrangement joins TRBV5-5 to TRBJ1-5; 8 bases match TRBD1. Germline V CDR1 and CDR2: SGHKS, YYEKEE (reference sequence). V dropped 4 bases and J dropped 4; count of bases not matched to a gene: 7. This CDR3 region has 15 residues. CDR3 in DNA: TGTGCCAGCAGCATCGACAGGGGACCAAATCAGCCCCAGCATTTT. Its protein product is CASSIDRGPNQPQHF.

The chain is built from TRBV5-8 and TRBJ2-1; D is unresolved. The germline V and J ends were trimmed by 0 bases and 4 bases, with 8 bases remaining between them. Germline CDR1 and CDR2: SGHTS and YDEGEE. The CDR3 covers 14 residues. The CDR3 coding sequence is TGTGCCAGCAGCTTGGAGTCTACATACAATGAGCAGTTCTTC. Its protein product is CASSLESTYNEQFF.

The genes are TRBV4-2 and TRBJ1-5, with D unclear. The length of the CDR3 is 15 residues. Germline values: CDR1 LGHNA, CDR2 YNFKEQ. V lost 0 bases and J 7 bases, leaving 13 bases between the germline ends. The CDR3 reads CASSQEASGGQPQHF. DNA for the CDR3: TGTGCCAGCAGCCAAGAAGCATCAGGAGGCCAGCCCCAGCATTTT.

The V and J genes are TRBV7-2 and TRBJ2-7; D not certain. The V gene's germline CDR1 is SGHTA and CDR2 FQGNSA. Trimming stripped 7 bases from V and 2 bases from J, with 6 bases between. The CDR3 runs 11 residues. CDR3 protein: CASNEPYEQYF. DNA of the CDR3: TGTGCCAGCAACGAGCCCTACGAGCAGTACTTC.

J is TRBJ1-5 and V is TRBV30, with 9 bases that match TRBD1. Per the germline V gene, CDR1 is GTSNPN and CDR2 is SVGIG (reference sequence). The CDR3 contains 14 residues. V shed 4 bases, J shed 6 bases, and the junction held 7 bases outside the gene matches. CDR3 bases: TGTGCCTGGAATAAACAGGGGGCTGGTCAGCCCCAGCATTTT. It is translated as CAWNKQGAGQPQHF.

The chain links TRBV5-1 to TRBJ1-2; TRBD1 might be the D (5 bases). The V gene's germline CDR1 is SGHRS and CDR2 YFSETQ. V lost 0 bases and J lost 8, with 8 bases in between. The CDR3 extends over 12 amino acids. This CDR3 reads CASSLDRWGYTF. CDR3 coding DNA: TGCGCCAGCAGCTTGGACAGGTGGGGCTACACCTTC.

V usage is TRBV6-6 and J usage is TRBJ2-7; TRBD1 or TRBD2 may be the D gene (5 bases each). Trimming removed 0 bases from V and 6 bases from J, with 9 bases in between. This CDR3 contains 13 residues. From germline, CDR1 is MNHNY and CDR2 SVGAGI (reference sequence). In DNA form, the CDR3 reads TGTGCCAGCAGTTACTCGAGGGGACGCGAGCAGTACTTC. It encodes CASSYSRGREQYF.

A single count supports this clone. The CDR3 reads CASSPGFNTEAFF. The DNA of the CDR3 is TGTGCCAGCTCACCAGGGTTCAACACTGAAGCTTTCTTT. V and J are TRBV18 and TRBJ1-1, with D uncertain. The CDR3 runs 13 residues. With 2 bases removed from V and 2 bases from J, the gap between germline ends came to 6 bases. Germline values: CDR1 KGHSH, CDR2 LQKENI.

The CDR3 loop is CAWSVSYTQYF. CDR3 nucleotides: TGTGCCTGGAGTGTAAGCTATACGCAGTATTTT. The chain joins TRBV30 to TRBJ2-3; D uncertain. CDR3 length: 11 residues. V gave up 0 bases and J gave up 7 bases, with 5 bases separating them. CDR1 GTSNPN and CDR2 SVGIG come from the germline V gene (reference sequence).

V usage is TRBV2 and J usage is TRBJ1-1; possibly TRBD1 for D (6 bases). CDR1 is SNHLY, CDR2 FYNNEI, per germline. The V and J ends lost 6 bases and 4 bases respectively, with 18 bases between them. The length of the CDR3 is 15 residues. CDR3 loop: CASRNRRGSGTEAFF. The DNA for the CDR3 is TGTGCCAGCAGAAACAGAAGGGGGTCGGGCACTGAAGCTTTCTTT.